This T cell receptor (beta chain) was captured by sequencing in a study of Ad26.COV2.S vaccination and SARS-CoV-2 variants. As for the study in general: Doses of Ad26.COV2.S were injected into muscle once or twice, 56 days apart.

Treatment specified: 15 to 20 received Ad26.COV2.S at low or high dose, single or two shots; about five received placebo; per-sample allocation not given. The study sampled participants on day 63 after the first vaccine or placebo injection. Turning to this clone: Its matching antigen is unknown.

V trimming: 5 bases; J trimming: 3 bases; junction bases outside the gene matches: 5. The CDR3 consists of 15 residues. Germline V CDR1 and CDR2: SQVTM, ANQGSEA. Findings and limits, study-wide: Breadth and depth estimates from TCRs may understate total T cell responses.

Libraries were prepared by immunoSEQ multiplex PCR; TCRdb keeps only in-frame clonotypes and omits some of them. The sample includes hundreds of thousands of clones, approximately 88% of them seen just once. The sample was peripheral blood, taken in a trial of Ad26.COV2.S vaccine versus placebo. The TCR originated in a person between 18 and 59 years old who received the Ad26.COV2.S COVID-19 vaccine or a placebo. The V and J genes are TRBV29-1 and TRBJ2-6, with 9 bases that match TRBD1. CDR3 DNA: TGCAGCGTTACACAGGGGGCGAGTGGGGCCAACGTCCTGACTTTC. Translating it yields CSVTQGASGANVLTF.